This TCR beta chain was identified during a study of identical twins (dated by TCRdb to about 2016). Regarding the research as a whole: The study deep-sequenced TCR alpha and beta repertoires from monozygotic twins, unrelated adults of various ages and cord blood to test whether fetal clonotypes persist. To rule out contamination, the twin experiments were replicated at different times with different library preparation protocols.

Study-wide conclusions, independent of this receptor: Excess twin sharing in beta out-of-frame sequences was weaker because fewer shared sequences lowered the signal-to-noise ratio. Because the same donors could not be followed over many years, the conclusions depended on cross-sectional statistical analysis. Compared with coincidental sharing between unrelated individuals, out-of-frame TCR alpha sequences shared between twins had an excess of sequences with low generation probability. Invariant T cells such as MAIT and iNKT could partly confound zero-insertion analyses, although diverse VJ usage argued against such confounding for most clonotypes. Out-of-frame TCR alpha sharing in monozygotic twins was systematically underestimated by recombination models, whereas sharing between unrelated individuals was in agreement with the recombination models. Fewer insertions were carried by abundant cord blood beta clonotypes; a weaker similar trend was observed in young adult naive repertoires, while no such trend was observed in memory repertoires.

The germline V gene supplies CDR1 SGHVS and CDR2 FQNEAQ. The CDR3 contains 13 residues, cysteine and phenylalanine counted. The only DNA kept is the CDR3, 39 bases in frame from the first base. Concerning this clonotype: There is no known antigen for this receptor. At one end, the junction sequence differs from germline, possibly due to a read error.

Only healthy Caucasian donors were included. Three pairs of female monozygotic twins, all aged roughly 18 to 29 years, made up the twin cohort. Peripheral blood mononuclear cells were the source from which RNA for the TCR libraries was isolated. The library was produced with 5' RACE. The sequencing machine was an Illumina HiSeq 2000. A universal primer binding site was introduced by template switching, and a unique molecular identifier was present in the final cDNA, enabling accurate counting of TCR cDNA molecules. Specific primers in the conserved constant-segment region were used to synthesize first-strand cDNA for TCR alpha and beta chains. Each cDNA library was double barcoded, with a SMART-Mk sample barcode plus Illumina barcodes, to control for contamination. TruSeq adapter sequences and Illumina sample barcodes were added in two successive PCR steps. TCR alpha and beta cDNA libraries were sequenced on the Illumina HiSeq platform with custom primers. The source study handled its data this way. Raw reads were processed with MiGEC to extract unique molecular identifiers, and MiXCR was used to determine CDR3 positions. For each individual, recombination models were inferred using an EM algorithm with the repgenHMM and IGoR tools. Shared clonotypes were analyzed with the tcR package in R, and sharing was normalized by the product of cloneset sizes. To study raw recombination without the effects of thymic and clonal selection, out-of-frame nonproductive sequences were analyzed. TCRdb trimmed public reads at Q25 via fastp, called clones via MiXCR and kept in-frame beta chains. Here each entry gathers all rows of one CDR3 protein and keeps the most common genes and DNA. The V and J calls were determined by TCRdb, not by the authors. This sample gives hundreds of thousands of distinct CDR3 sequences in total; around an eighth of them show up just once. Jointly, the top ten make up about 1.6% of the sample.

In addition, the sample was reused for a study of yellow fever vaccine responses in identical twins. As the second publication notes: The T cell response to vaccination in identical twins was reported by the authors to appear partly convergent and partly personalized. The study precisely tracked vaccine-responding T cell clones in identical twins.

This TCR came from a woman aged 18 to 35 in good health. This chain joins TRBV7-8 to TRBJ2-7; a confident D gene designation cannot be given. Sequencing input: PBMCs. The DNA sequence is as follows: TGTGCCAGCAACTTAAGGCCAAGCTACGAGCAGTACTTC. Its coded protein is CASNLRPSYEQYF.